This record looks at one T cell receptor (beta chain) sequence and its context. Assay: immunoSEQ multiplex PCR; the TCRdb copy retains only in-frame clones and omits some. The sample consists of some 74,000 clones, about nine tenths of them appearing once. The sample is drawn from a study of T cells after somatic rescue of genetic block. Trimming took 0 bases from V and 8 from J, leaving 5 bases between them. Germline V gene lookup returns CDR1 MNHNY and CDR2 SVGAGI (reference sequence). This CDR3 spans 12 amino acids. Sequenced: peripheral blood mononuclear cells (PBMCs). The TCR was taken from a young man. The rearrangement joins TRBV6-6 to TRBJ2-1; D remains ambiguous. The CDR3 loop reads CASSYSDHEQFF. The CDR3 DNA sequence: TGTGCCAGCAGTTACTCGGATCATGAGCAGTTCTTC.